This T cell receptor (beta chain) was profiled in a study of T cell responses to AZD1222 COVID-19 vaccine. Sequencing was performed with immunoSEQ multiplex PCR; in TCRdb, only in-frame clones are kept and a portion is missing. The sample carries nearly 80,000 clones, around 84% recorded once. CDR3 length equals 15 residues. Germline CDR1 is SSHAT and CDR2 is FNYEAQ (reference sequence). V shed 5 bases and J 6 bases; nucleotides not matched to a gene: 2. The clonotype was recovered from an adult in good health. The sample in question was peripheral blood, obtained on day 0 of AZD1222 vaccination. The chain couples TRBV7-7 to TRBJ2-1; 15 nucleotides line up with TRBD2. The chain's CDR3 is CASSRTSGRGNEQFF. CDR3 nucleotide sequence: TGTGCCAGCAGCCGGACTAGCGGGAGGGGCAATGAGCAGTTCTTC.